This TCR beta chain was sequenced for a study of T cell responses to AZD1222 COVID-19 vaccine. Study background: Pooled together were second doses at about 4 or about 12 weeks. Study-wide results and caveats: Possibly, clonal diversity was underestimated; donors were largely white British and included more females. Reportedly, nearly half of unique spike TCRs recognized epitopes outside B.1.351/B.1.1.7 mutations. Repertoire samples came only from after the peak T cell response.

With regard to this clone: What it binds is not known.

The CDR3 totals 16 residues. The V gene end was trimmed by 1 base and the J gene end by 8 bases; junction bases not matched to a gene: 12. Germline V CDR1 and CDR2: LGHDT, YNNKEL (reference sequence). Only in-frame clones appear in the TCRdb table, and some are missing; sequencing was by immunoSEQ multiplex PCR. This sample has more than 140,000 clones, with around 91% found just once. The sequencing used peripheral blood, collected on day 0 of AZD1222 vaccination. This clonotype was obtained from an adult in good health. This chain uses TRBV3-1 (or the pseudogene TRBV3-2) with TRBJ1-2, with TRBD1 identical over 8 bases. This CDR3 reads CASSQVKGQGARGYTF. The CDR3 nucleotides are TGTGCCAGCAGCCAAGTGAAAGGGCAGGGGGCAAGGGGCTACACCTTC.